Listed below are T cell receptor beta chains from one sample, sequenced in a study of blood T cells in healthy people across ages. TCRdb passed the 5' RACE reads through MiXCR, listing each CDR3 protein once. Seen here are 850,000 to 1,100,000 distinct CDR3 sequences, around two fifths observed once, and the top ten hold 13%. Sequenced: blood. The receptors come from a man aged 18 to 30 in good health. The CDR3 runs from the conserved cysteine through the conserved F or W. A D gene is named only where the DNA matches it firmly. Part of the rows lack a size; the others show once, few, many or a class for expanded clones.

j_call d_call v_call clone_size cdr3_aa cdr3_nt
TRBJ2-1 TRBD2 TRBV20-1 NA CSALSGGAYNEQFF TGCAGTGCTCTAAGCGGGGGAGCCTACAATGAGCAGTTCTTC
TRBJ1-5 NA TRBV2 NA CASSADNHSNQPQHF TGTGCCAGCAGTGCGGACAACCATAGCAATCAGCCCCAGCATTTT
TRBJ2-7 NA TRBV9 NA CASSVMDRPNEQYF TGTGCCAGCAGCGTAATGGATCGGCCCAATGAGCAGTACTTC
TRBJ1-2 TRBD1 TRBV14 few CASSRQQGNYGYTF TGTGCCAGCAGCCGACAACAGGGGAACTATGGCTACACCTTC
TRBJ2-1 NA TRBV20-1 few CSARGGPDNEQFF TGCAGTGCTAGGGGGGGACCGGACAATGAGCAGTTCTTC
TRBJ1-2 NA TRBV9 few CASSVDGFRNYGYTF TGTGCCAGCAGCGTAGACGGGTTCAGGAACTATGGCTACACCTTC
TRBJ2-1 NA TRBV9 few CASSPNDNYNEQFF TGTGCCAGCAGCCCAAACGACAACTACAATGAGCAGTTCTTC
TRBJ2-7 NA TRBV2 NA CASSERGTANNEQYF TGTGCCAGCAGTGAGCGGGGGACAGCTAACAATGAGCAGTACTTC
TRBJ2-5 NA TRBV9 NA CASSVMAGKVETQYF TGTGCCAGCAGCGTAATGGCGGGGAAAGTGGAGACCCAGTACTTC
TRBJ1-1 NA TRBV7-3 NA CASSLLYPSEAFF TGTGCCAGCAGCTTACTTTATCCGTCTGAAGCTTTCTTT
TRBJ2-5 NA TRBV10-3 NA CAISGYREDEQYF TGTGCCATCAGTGGATACAGGGAGGATGAGCAGTACTTC
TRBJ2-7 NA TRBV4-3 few CASSPDTFPYEQYF TGCGCCAGCAGCCCAGACACATTTCCCTACGAGCAGTACTTC
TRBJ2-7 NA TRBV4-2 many CASSQDLQEGYYEQYF TGTGCCAGCAGCCAAGATCTTCAGGAGGGTTACTACGAGCAGTACTTC
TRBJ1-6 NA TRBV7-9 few CASSLGMGSYNSPLHF TGTGCCAGCAGCTTAGGGATGGGGTCCTATAATTCACCCCTCCACTTT
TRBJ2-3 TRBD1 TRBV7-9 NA CASSRTGSSADTQYF TGTGCCAGCAGCCGGACAGGGTCTTCGGCAGATACGCAGTATTTT
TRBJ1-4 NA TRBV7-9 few CASSLWALTTNEKLFF TGTGCCAGCAGCTTATGGGCCTTAACAACTAATGAAAAACTGTTTTTT
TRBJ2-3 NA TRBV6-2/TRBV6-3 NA CTSKNTDTQYF TGTACCAGCAAAAACACAGATACGCAGTATTTT
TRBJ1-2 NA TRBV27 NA CASTSGGQGYTF TGTGCCAGCACCAGTGGGGGGCAGGGCTACACCTTC
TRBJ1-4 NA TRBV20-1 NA CSARPPTGPTNEKLFF TGCAGTGCTAGACCGCCGACCGGACCAACTAATGAAAAACTGTTTTTT
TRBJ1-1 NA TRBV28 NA CASSLTQWNTEAFF TGTGCCAGCAGTTTAACACAGTGGAACACTGAAGCTTTCTTT
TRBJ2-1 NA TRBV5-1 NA CASSRDGAEQFF TGCGCCAGCAGCCGGGATGGGGCTGAGCAGTTCTTC
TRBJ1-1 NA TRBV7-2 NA CASSYSYENTEAFF TGTGCCAGCAGCTACAGCTATGAGAACACTGAAGCTTTCTTT
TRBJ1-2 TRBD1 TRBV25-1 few CASRGTGPNYGYTF TGTGCCAGCAGGGGGACAGGACCTAACTATGGCTACACCTTC
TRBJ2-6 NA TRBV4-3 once CASSQSWAGANVLTF TGCGCCAGCAGCCAATCCTGGGCTGGGGCCAACGTCCTGACTTTC
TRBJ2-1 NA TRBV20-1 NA CSASGTISYNEQFF TGCAGTGCCTCCGGGACAATCTCCTACAATGAGCAGTTCTTC
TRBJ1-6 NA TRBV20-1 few CSAKGSPNSPLHF TGCAGTGCGAAAGGATCCCCAAATTCACCCCTCCACTTT
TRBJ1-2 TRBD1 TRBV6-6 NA CASSSPGQHYGYTF TGTGCCAGCAGTTCTCCGGGACAGCACTATGGCTACACCTTC
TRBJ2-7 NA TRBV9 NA CASSVVGSVGEQYF TGTGCCAGCAGCGTAGTAGGATCCGTGGGCGAGCAGTACTTC
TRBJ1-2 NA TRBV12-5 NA CASGLVLLTEGANYGYTF TGTGCTAGTGGTTTGGTACTCCTCACTGAGGGGGCTAACTATGGCTACACCTTC
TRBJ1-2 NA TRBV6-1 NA CASSEGPYREDYGYTF TGTGCCAGCAGTGAAGGGCCCTACAGGGAGGACTATGGCTACACCTTC
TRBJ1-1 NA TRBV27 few CASSLGRGGSTEAFF TGTGCCAGCAGTTTGGGTCGGGGGGGGTCTACTGAAGCTTTCTTT
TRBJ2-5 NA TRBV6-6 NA CASSYRRGLYNEQYF TGTGCCAGCAGTTACCGGAGGGGCCTGTACAATGAGCAGTACTTC
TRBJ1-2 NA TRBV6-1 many CASSEALYRDLANPNYGYTF TGTGCCAGCAGTGAAGCGTTGTACAGGGATTTAGCGAACCCTAACTATGGCTACACCTTC
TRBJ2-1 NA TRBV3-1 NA CASSSLFGNEQFF TGTGCCAGCAGCTCTCTTTTTGGCAATGAGCAGTTCTTC
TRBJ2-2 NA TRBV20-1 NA CSARVAGAGNTGELFF TGCAGTGCTAGAGTGGCGGGGGCTGGGAACACCGGGGAGCTGTTTTTT
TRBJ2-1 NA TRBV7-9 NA CASSLVLRAFEQFF TGTGCCAGCAGCTTAGTGCTGCGGGCCTTTGAGCAGTTCTTC
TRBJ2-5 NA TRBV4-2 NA CASSQGSPDGETQYF TGTGCCAGCAGCCAAGGCAGTCCTGATGGGGAGACCCAGTACTTC
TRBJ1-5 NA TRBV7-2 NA CASSSDSTGNQPQHF TGTGCCAGCAGCTCAGACTCCACAGGGAATCAGCCCCAGCATTTT
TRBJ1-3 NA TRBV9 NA CASSVGVRISGNTIYF TGTGCCAGCAGCGTAGGCGTCAGGATCTCTGGAAACACCATATATTTT
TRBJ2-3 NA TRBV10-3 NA CAISEPWDNERPDTQYF TGTGCCATCAGTGAGCCATGGGACAACGAAAGGCCAGATACGCAGTATTTT
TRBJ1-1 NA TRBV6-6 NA CASSYSNTGNTEAFF TGTGCCAGCAGTTACTCGAATACGGGGAACACTGAAGCTTTCTTT
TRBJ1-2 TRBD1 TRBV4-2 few CASSQAIGREPSANRGDGYTF TGTGCCAGCAGCCAAGCCATAGGTAGGGAGCCTTCGGCAAACAGGGGTGACGGCTACACCTTC
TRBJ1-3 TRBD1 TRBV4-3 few CASSPRSPGGDSGNTIYF TGCGCCAGCAGCCCCCGGTCTCCAGGGGGGGACTCTGGAAACACCATATATTTT
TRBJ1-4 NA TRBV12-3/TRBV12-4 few CASGFQVNEKLFF TGTGCCAGCGGGTTCCAGGTTAATGAAAAACTGTTTTTT
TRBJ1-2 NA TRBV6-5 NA CASSKTGRTYGYTF TGTGCCAGCAGCAAAACAGGGAGAACTTATGGCTACACCTTC
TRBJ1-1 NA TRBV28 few CASRLGRTEAFF TGTGCCAGCAGGTTAGGGCGAACTGAAGCTTTCTTT
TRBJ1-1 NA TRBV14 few CASSQEGRSNTEAFF TGTGCCAGCAGCCAAGAGGGCAGATCGAACACTGAAGCTTTCTTT
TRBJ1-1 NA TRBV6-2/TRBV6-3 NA CASSKGENTEAFF TGTGCCAGCAGCAAAGGAGAAAACACTGAAGCTTTCTTT
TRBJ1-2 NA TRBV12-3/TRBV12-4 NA CASSLMAVYGYTF TGTGCCAGCAGTTTAATGGCAGTATATGGCTACACCTTC